These T cell receptor beta chains were read from a single sample in a study of blood T cell repertoires in COVID-19. Clones were read by immunoSEQ multiplex PCR, and TCRdb kept only the in-frame ones, dropping some. The table includes 200,000 to 250,000 clones, around 80% detected once. The sample was PBMCs or T cells enriched from blood (not recorded which). The source is a man aged 35-49 years who had recovered from COVID-19. The CDR3 runs from the conserved cysteine through the conserved F or W. A D gene is named only where the DNA matches it firmly. Some rows have no size entry. The others give once, few or many, or a class for an expanded clone.

.	TRBV10-2	TRBJ2-5	.	TGCGCCAGCAGTGACCTCAAAACAGGGACCCAGTACTTC	CASSDLKTGTQYF
.	TRBV9	TRBJ1-2	.	TGTGCCAGCAGCGTACGGGGGGGTAACTATGGCTACACCTTC	CASSVRGGNYGYTF
.	TRBV7-8	TRBJ1-4	TRBD1	TGTGCCAGCAGCTACGGGACAGGGCGCGAAAAACTGTTTTTT	CASSYGTGREKLFF
.	TRBV15	TRBJ1-1	TRBD1	TGTGCCACCAGAGAGGGGGCCACTGAAGCTTTCTTT	CATREGATEAFF
.	TRBV6-5	TRBJ2-5	TRBD1	TGTGCCAGCAGTCCGGGGACAGGGGGCGCGGAGACCCAGTACTTC	CASSPGTGGAETQYF
.	TRBV10-2	TRBJ2-6	TRBD2	TGCGCCAGCAGTGAGTATATAGCGGGCCGTGGGGCCAACGTCCTGACTTTC	CASSEYIAGRGANVLTF
.	TRBV5-1	TRBJ1-6	TRBD1	TGCGCCAGCAGCGTGGGGACAGGGTGGGATAATTCACCCCTCCACTTT	CASSVGTGWDNSPLHF
few	TRBV27	TRBJ2-3	.	TGTGCCAGCAGGGACTTAACAGATACGCAGTATTTT	CASRDLTDTQYF
.	TRBV4-2	TRBJ1-1	.	TGTGCCAGCAGCCAAGATCTACGGACTGAAGCTTTCTTT	CASSQDLRTEAFF
.	TRBV10-3	TRBJ1-1	.	TGTGCCATCAGTGAGTCGAGGCAGAGTATGAACACTGAAGCTTTCTTT	CAISESRQSMNTEAFF
.	TRBV6-5	TRBJ2-7	.	TGTGCCAGCACCAACGGGGAGCAGTACTTC	CASTNGEQYF
.	TRBV19	TRBJ2-7	TRBD2	TGTGCCAGTAGTTCTTGGACTAGCTCGGGCTACGAGCAGTACTTC	CASSSWTSSGYEQYF
.	TRBV9	TRBJ2-7	TRBD1	TGTGCCAGCACCCCCGGGACAGGGAACGAGCAGTACTTC	CASTPGTGNEQYF
.	TRBV28	TRBJ2-7	.	TGTGCCAGCAGTCCATTGGGGGGAGGCTACGAGCAGTACTTC	CASSPLGGGYEQYF
.	TRBV7-5	TRBJ1-2	.	TGTGTCAGAACCAAACGGGGTGGCTACACCTTC	CVRTKRGGYTF
.	TRBV27	TRBJ2-3	.	TGTGCCAGCAGTTTCAGGTTCTCAGGGGAGCGGGACACAGATACGCAGTATTTT	CASSFRFSGERDTDTQYF